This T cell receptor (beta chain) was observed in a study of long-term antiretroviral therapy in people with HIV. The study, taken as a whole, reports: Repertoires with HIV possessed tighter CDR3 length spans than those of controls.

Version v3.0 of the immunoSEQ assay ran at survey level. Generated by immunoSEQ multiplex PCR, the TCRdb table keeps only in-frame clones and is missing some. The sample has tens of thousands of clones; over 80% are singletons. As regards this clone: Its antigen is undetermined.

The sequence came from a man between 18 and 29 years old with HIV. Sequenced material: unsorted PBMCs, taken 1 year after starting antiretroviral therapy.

CDR3: CASNAAGPNQPQHF. CDR3 sequence (DNA): TGTGCCTCAAACGCAGCGGGGCCCAATCAGCCCCAGCATTTT. This chain connects TRBV2 to TRBJ1-5, with a tentative D call TRBD1 (5 bases). The CDR3 length is 14 residues. The germline CDR1 and CDR2 sequences are SNHLY and FYNNEI. The ends were cut back, 11 bases at V and 3 bases at J, with 17 bases in the middle.